One sample yielded the 2 T cell receptor beta chains listed below, sequenced in a study of blood T cell repertoires in COVID-19 (dated by TCRdb to 2020 to 2022). Libraries were made using the immunoSEQ multiplex PCR assay. TCRdb holds this immuneACCESS table with in-frame rearrangements only. Some clones are missing; in checked studies, unresolved V genes explain under half, and the rest has no known cause. Recorded for this sample are approximately 180,000 clones; 70% to 90% of them occurred a single time. Over 2.5% of the sample is in the top ten clones. Sequenced: peripheral blood. Receptor source: a man aged 55 to 69 with acute or convalescent COVID-19.

The gene calls are TRBV29-1 and TRBJ2-3; D not resolved. Looked up from germline, CDR1 is SQVTM and CDR2 is ANQGSEA. This CDR3 contains 12 residues. V shed 5 bases and J shed 3 bases, with 9 bases lying between them. The chain's CDR3 is CSVRELTDTQYF. The CDR3, as DNA: TGCAGCGTTCGCGAGCTTACAGATACGCAGTATTTT.

The chain is built from TRBV27 and TRBJ1-4; 10 nucleotides agree with TRBD1. Losses at the gene ends were 5 bases for V and 7 bases for J; bases not matched to a gene: 10. This CDR3 is 16 amino acids long. Per germline, CDR1 MNHEY and CDR2 SMNVEV (reference sequence). CDR3 bases: TGTGCCAGCAGTACGCGACAGGGGGCATGGGGTGAAAAACTGTTTTTT. Its translation is CASSTRQGAWGEKLFF.